The 12 T cell receptor beta chains given below trace back to one sample, sequenced in a study of Ad26.COV2.S vaccination and SARS-CoV-2 variants. Regarding treatment: around 19 received Ad26.COV2.S at low or high dose, single or two shots; roughly five received placebo; per-sample allocation not given. The samples were gathered on day 63 after the first injection of vaccine or placebo. Clones were read by immunoSEQ multiplex PCR, and TCRdb kept only the in-frame ones, dropping some. Among about half a million clones listed, 89% were seen once. The specimen comprised peripheral blood, sampled in a trial of Ad26.COV2.S vaccine versus placebo. The receptors stem from a person between 18 and 65 years old who received the Ad26.COV2.S COVID-19 vaccine or a placebo.

V is TRBV5-1 and J is TRBJ2-1, with 12 bases lining up with TRBD1. Germline V gives CDR1 SGHRS, CDR2 YFSETQ. The CDR3 totals 17 residues. The V and J ends lost 2 bases and 7 bases, in that order; junction bases with no gene match: 10. CDR3 protein: CASSFGTGGSYGNEQFF. The DNA for the CDR3 is TGCGCCAGCAGCTTCGGGACAGGGGGCTCCTATGGAAATGAGCAGTTCTTC.

CDR3 sequence: CATCDRGLGEQFF. CDR3 in DNA: TGTGCCACCTGCGACAGGGGATTAGGTGAGCAGTTCTTC. The J gene is TRBJ2-1, the V gene TRBV15; 8 nucleotides match TRBD1. CDR3 size: 13 residues. The germline gives CDR1 LNHNV, CDR2 YYDKDF (reference sequence). Trimming removed 8 bases from V and 9 bases from J; junction bases left unmatched: 9.

This chain joins TRBV4-2 and TRBJ1-1; a weak D match, TRBD1 (6 bases). In germline, CDR1 is LGHNA, CDR2 YNFKEQ. Trimming stripped 4 bases from V and 4 bases from J, with 22 bases between. The CDR3 runs 17 residues. The CDR3 reads CASSPTGGANGATEAFF. DNA of the CDR3: TGTGCCAGCAGCCCAACCGGGGGGGCGAATGGCGCCACTGAAGCTTTCTTT.

This chain uses TRBV12-3 or TRBV12-4 with TRBJ2-7; 7 bases align to TRBD2. The CDR3 runs to 13 residues. V lost 6 bases, J lost 6 bases, and 8 bases stayed unmatched. CDR3 bases: TGTGCCAGCAGAAGGGACTATATTTCCGAGCAGTACTTC. The encoded protein is CASRRDYISEQYF.

This clone has a single count. The chain has TRBV29-1 and TRBJ2-7, with D uncertain. Germline values: CDR1 SQVTM, CDR2 ANQGSEA. The CDR3 length is 15 residues. V was shortened by 0 bases and J by 0 bases, with 12 bases between the two germline ends. The CDR3 here is CSVEEGTKNSYEQYF. CDR3 bases: TGCAGCGTTGAAGAAGGCACGAAGAACTCCTACGAGCAGTACTTC.

The chain joins TRBV6-1 to TRBJ1-2; D unresolved. Germline V lookup: CDR1 MNHNS, CDR2 SASEGT. The CDR3 consists of 17 residues. V lost 0 bases to trimming and J lost 4 bases, with 18 bases between them. The CDR3 spells CASSEAGFRAKSYGYTF. CDR3 nucleotides: TGTGCCAGCAGTGAAGCGGGCTTTAGGGCTAAGAGCTATGGCTACACCTTC.

The chain combines TRBV10-2 with TRBJ1-1; D is ambiguous. CDR1 is WSHSY and CDR2 is SAAADI in the germline V gene. The CDR3 is made up of 12 amino acids. Trimming removed 7 bases from V and 0 bases from J, with 6 bases in between. The CDR3 here is CASNQLNTEAFF. As DNA, the CDR3 is TGCGCCAGCAATCAGCTGAACACTGAAGCTTTCTTT.

The chain uses TRBV19 and TRBJ1-1; tentatively, D is TRBD1 (5 bases). The CDR3 extends over 13 amino acids. Trimming left V 7 bases short and J 4 bases short, with 13 bases between. CDR1 LNHDA and CDR2 SQIVND come from the germline V gene (reference sequence). CDR3 DNA sequence: TGTGCCAGTAAGGTCAGGGAAGGCACTGAAGCTTTCTTT. Translated, it gives CASKVREGTEAFF.

V gene TRBV19 combines with J gene TRBJ1-5; D is ambiguous. From germline, CDR1 is LNHDA and CDR2 SQIVND (reference sequence). Trimming left V 1 base short and J 1 base short, with 8 bases between. This CDR3 region has 15 residues. CDR3: CASSIGSRSNQPQHF. The CDR3 DNA reads TGTGCCAGTAGTATAGGGTCGCGAAGCAATCAGCCCCAGCATTTT.

This clone appeared a few times. J is TRBJ1-5 and V is TRBV4-1, with D perhaps matching TRBD1 (5 bases). This CDR3 is built from 15 residues. Germline CDR1 is MGHRA and CDR2 is YSYEKL. Trimming removed 3 bases at V and 3 bases at J, with 12 bases between. The CDR3 sequence is CASSQDDSYNQPQHF. The CDR3 DNA reads as TGCGCCAGCAGCCAGGACGACAGTTACAATCAGCCCCAGCATTTT.

This chain joins TRBV6-1 and TRBJ1-2; maybe TRBD1 (5 bases). Germline-derived CDR1 and CDR2 are MNHNS and SASEGT. V gave up 2 bases and J gave up 5 bases, with 6 bases separating them. This CDR3 region has 12 residues. CDR3 sequence reads: CASSEWGYGYTF. DNA for the CDR3: TGTGCCAGCAGTGAATGGGGGTATGGCTACACCTTC.

This chain uses TRBV6-5 with TRBJ2-7, with D unresolved. Trimming left V 6 bases short and J 2 bases short, with 11 bases between. CDR1 and CDR2 (germline): MNHEY, SVGAGI. The CDR3 has 13 residues. The CDR3 nucleotides are TGTGCCAGCAGCGGGTCAGAGGCCTACGAGCAGTACTTC. The encoded protein is CASSGSEAYEQYF.